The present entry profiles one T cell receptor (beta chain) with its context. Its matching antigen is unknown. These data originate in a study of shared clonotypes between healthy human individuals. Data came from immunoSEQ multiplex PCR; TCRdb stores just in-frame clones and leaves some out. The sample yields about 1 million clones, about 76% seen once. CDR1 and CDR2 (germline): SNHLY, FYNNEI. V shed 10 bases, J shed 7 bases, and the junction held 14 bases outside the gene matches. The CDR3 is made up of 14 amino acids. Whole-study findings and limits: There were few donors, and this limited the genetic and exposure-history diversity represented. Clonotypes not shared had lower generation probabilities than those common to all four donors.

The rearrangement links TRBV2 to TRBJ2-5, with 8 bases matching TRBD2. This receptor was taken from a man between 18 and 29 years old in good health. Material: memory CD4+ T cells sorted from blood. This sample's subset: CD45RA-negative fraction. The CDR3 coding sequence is TGTGCCACCCTCCCGGGACTAGGATGGGGGACCCAGTACTTC. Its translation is CATLPGLGWGTQYF.